The rows below give T cell receptor beta chains drawn from one sample of a study of radiotherapy plus CTLA-4 blockade in lung cancer. Clones were sequenced by immunoSEQ multiplex PCR, and TCRdb holds only the in-frame ones, with some missing. The table lists tens of thousands of clones, around 87% of them singletons, with just over 0.85% in the top ten. The input for sequencing was peripheral blood, taken from a patient treated with radiotherapy plus ipilimumab. The receptor source for this set is a human donor with non-small cell lung cancer who had stable disease on radiotherapy plus ipilimumab. Both conserved end residues are part of each CDR3. A D gene is named only where the DNA matches it firmly. A row's size may be missing; if present it is once, few, many or a size class.

>-|TRBJ2-3|TRBV12-5|-
CASGLYGGDGDTQYF
TGTGCTAGTGGTTTGTACGGCGGGGACGGAGATACGCAGTATTTT
>TRBD2|TRBJ2-5|TRBV9|-
CASSAGGPGETQYF
TGTGCCAGCAGCGCGGGGGGGCCCGGAGAGACCCAGTACTTC
>-|TRBJ1-5|TRBV19|-
CASGPPGDLDGNQPQHF
TGTGCCAGTGGGCCACCGGGGGACTTGGATGGCAATCAGCCCCAGCATTTT
>-|TRBJ2-7|TRBV5-4|-
CASSLDTGTYEQYF
TGTGCCAGCAGCTTGGATACGGGTACCTACGAGCAGTACTTC
>-|TRBJ2-7|TRBV5-1|-
CASSLGGRTYEQYF
TGCGCCAGCAGCCTGGGTGGACGGACCTACGAGCAGTACTTC
>-|TRBJ2-7|TRBV27|-
CASSLLPPYEQYF
TGTGCCAGCAGTTTACTCCCCCCCTACGAGCAGTACTTC
>TRBD1|TRBJ1-5|TRBV6-5|-
CASSQDRVGGQPQHF
TGTGCCAGCAGTCAGGACAGGGTAGGAGGGCAGCCCCAGCATTTT
>-|TRBJ1-4|TRBV4-1|-
CASSQVGVGGSNEKLFF
TGCGCCAGCAGCCAAGTAGGTGTCGGGGGCTCAAATGAAAAACTGTTTTTT
>-|TRBJ1-2|TRBV29-1|once
CSAMGASDNYGYTF
TGCAGCGCTATGGGCGCTTCCGATAACTATGGCTACACCTTC
>-|TRBJ2-7|TRBV19|-
CASSMGGQGASYEQYF
TGTGCCAGTAGTATGGGGGGGCAGGGTGCCTCCTACGAGCAGTACTTC
>TRBD2|TRBJ2-5|TRBV19|-
CASSVLAGGRQETQYF
TGTGCCAGTAGCGTACTAGCGGGGGGTCGCCAAGAGACCCAGTACTTC
>TRBD2|TRBJ2-1|TRBV6-6|-
CASTHLSGSKASEQFF
TGTGCCAGCACCCACTTAAGCGGGAGTAAGGCGAGTGAGCAGTTCTTC
>-|TRBJ2-3|TRBV5-1|-
CASSSDARDTQYF
TGCGCCAGCAGCTCCGATGCACGGGATACGCAGTATTTT
>-|TRBJ2-7|TRBV9|few
CASSVDSGRDEQYF
TGTGCCAGCAGCGTAGATTCTGGCAGGGACGAGCAGTACTTC
>TRBD1|TRBJ1-6|TRBV15|-
CATSRDGTGVNSPLHF
TGTGCCACCAGCAGAGACGGGACAGGGGTCAATTCACCCCTCCACTTT
>-|TRBJ2-5|TRBV18|-
CASSPFRDSPRETQYF
TGTGCCAGCTCACCTTTCCGGGACTCCCCCCGAGAGACCCAGTACTTC
>-|TRBJ2-5|TRBV6-1|-
CASSEWETQYF
TGTGCCAGCAGTGAATGGGAGACCCAGTACTTC
>TRBD1|TRBJ2-5|TRBV4-1|-
CASSRTGTGGQETQYF
TGCGCCAGCAGCCGAACCGGGACAGGAGGGCAAGAGACCCAGTACTTC
>-|TRBJ1-1|TRBV12-5|-
CASGFGGGEAFF
TGTGCTAGTGGTTTCGGGGGAGGTGAAGCTTTCTTT
>-|TRBJ1-4|TRBV7-6|-
CASSLTVNNEKLFF
TGTGCCAGCAGCTTAACAGTAAATAATGAAAAACTGTTTTTT
>TRBD1|TRBJ2-3|TRBV7-2|-
CASSLRTGSTDTQYF
TGTGCCAGCAGCTTAAGGACAGGGAGCACAGATACGCAGTATTTT
>-|TRBJ2-1|TRBV6-5|-
CASGGVRESYNEQFF
TGTGCCAGCGGGGGCGTCCGAGAGTCCTACAATGAGCAGTTCTTC
>-|TRBJ1-6|TRBV18|-
CASSPPQGLYSPLHF
TGTGCCAGCTCACCACCGCAGGGGCTCTATTCACCCCTCCACTTT
>-|TRBJ2-7|TRBV5-1|-
CASSLGDSISYEQYF
TGCGCCAGCAGCTTGGGGGACTCAATAAGTTACGAGCAGTACTTC
>-|TRBJ2-5|TRBV4-2|-
CASSQDWAGETQYF
TGTGCCAGCAGCCAAGACTGGGCAGGGGAGACCCAGTACTTC
>-|TRBJ1-5|TRBV4-1|-
CASSQGGYQPQHF
TGCGCCAGCAGCCAAGGGGGGTACCAGCCCCAGCATTTT
>-|TRBJ2-3|TRBV10-1|once
CASSEFGGHNTDTQYF
TGCGCCAGCAGTGAGTTTGGGGGACATAACACAGATACGCAGTATTTT
>TRBD1|TRBJ1-6|TRBV14|-
CASSQDPRQGAYF
TGTGCCAGCAGCCAAGATCCCAGACAGGGGGCTTACTTT
>TRBD1|TRBJ1-2|TRBV6-1|-
CASSEDRGLYGYTF
TGTGCCAGCAGTGAGGACAGGGGCCTCTATGGCTACACCTTC
>-|TRBJ1-2|TRBV9|-
CASSNVRDNYGYTF
TGTGCCAGCAGCAATGTCAGGGATAACTATGGCTACACCTTC
>TRBD1|TRBJ1-2|TRBV9|few
CASSNYRGNYGYTF
TGTGCCAGCAGCAATTACAGGGGAAACTATGGCTACACCTTC
>-|TRBJ1-4|TRBV6-1|-
CASSYGGGRGELFF
TGTGCCAGCAGTTATGGGGGGGGCCGTGGAGAACTGTTTTTT
>-|TRBJ2-2|TRBV5-5|once
CASSLGRVGTGELFF
TGTGCCAGCAGCTTGGGAAGGGTGGGCACCGGGGAGCTGTTTTTT
>-|TRBJ2-2|TRBV11-2|-
CASSLAGGELFF
TGTGCCAGCAGCTTAGCGGGCGGGGAGCTGTTTTTT
>-|TRBJ2-1|TRBV11-2|once
CASSLAVIYNEQFF
TGTGCCAGCAGCTTAGCGGTAATATACAATGAGCAGTTCTTC
>-|TRBJ2-7|TRBV27|-
CASSPRLHEQYF
TGTGCCAGCAGCCCTCGGCTCCACGAGCAGTACTTC
>-|TRBJ2-3|TRBV5-1|-
CASSLGADTQYF
TGCGCCAGCAGCTTGGGGGCAGATACGCAGTATTTT
>TRBD2|TRBJ2-1|TRBV10-1|-
CASSRAGADYNEQFF
TGCGCCAGCAGTAGAGCGGGGGCCGACTACAATGAGCAGTTCTTC
>-|TRBJ1-1|TRBV7-8|few
CASSLGPGDTEAFF
TGTGCCAGCAGCCTGGGGCCGGGGGACACTGAAGCTTTCTTT
>-|TRBJ1-5|TRBV5-5|-
CASSLEPEGFSNQPQHF
TGTGCCAGCAGCTTGGAACCGGAGGGTTTTAGCAATCAGCCCCAGCATTTT
>TRBD1|TRBJ2-7|TRBV28|-
CASSLLGQGALNSYEQYF
TGTGCCAGCAGTTTATTGGGACAGGGGGCCCTGAACTCCTACGAGCAGTACTTC
>TRBD1|TRBJ1-2|TRBV7-9|-
CASSGGQGQAYGYTF
TGTGCCAGCAGCGGCGGACAGGGTCAGGCCTATGGCTACACCTTC
>-|TRBJ1-3|TRBV7-8|-
CASSLGQSSGNTIYF
TGTGCCAGCAGCTTAGGACAGAGCTCTGGAAACACCATATATTTT